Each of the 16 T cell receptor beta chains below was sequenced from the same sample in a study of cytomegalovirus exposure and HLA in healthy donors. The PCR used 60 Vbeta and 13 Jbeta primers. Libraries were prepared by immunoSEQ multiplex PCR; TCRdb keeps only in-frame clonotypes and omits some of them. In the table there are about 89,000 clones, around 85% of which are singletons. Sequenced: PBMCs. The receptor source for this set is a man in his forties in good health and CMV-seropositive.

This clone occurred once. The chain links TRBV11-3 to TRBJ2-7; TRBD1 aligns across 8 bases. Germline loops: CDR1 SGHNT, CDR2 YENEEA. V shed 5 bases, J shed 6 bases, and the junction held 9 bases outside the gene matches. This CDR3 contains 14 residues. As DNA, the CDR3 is TGTGCCAGCAGCACACAGGGGGTTCTTTCCGAGCAGTACTTC. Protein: CASSTQGVLSEQYF. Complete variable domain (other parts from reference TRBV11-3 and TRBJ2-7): EAGVVQSPRYKIIEKKQPVAFWCNPISGHNTLYWYLQNLGQGPELLIRYENEEAVDDSQLPKDRFSAERLKGVDSTLKIQPAELGDSAVYLCASSTQGVLSEQYFGPGTRLTVT.

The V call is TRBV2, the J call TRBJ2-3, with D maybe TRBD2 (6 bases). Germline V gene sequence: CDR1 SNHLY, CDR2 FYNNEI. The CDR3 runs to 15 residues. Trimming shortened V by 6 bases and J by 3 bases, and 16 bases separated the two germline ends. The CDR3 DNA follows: TGTGCCAGCAGAACCGAGGGACTTCGGACAGATACGCAGTATTTT. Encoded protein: CASRTEGLRTDTQYF.

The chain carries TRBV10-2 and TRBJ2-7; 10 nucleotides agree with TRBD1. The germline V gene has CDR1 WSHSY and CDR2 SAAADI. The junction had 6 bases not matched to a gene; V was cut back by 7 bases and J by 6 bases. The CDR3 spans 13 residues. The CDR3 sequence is CASKAGQGREQYF. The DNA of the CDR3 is TGCGCCAGCAAAGCGGGACAGGGGCGCGAGCAGTACTTC.

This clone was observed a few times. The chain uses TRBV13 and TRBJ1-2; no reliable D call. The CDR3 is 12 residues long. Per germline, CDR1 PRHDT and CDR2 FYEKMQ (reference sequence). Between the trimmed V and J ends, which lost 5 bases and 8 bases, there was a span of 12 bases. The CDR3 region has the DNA TGTGCCAGCAGCGGTAGGCTCGGGGGCTACACCTTC. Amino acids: CASSGRLGGYTF.

CDR3 in amino acids: CATSSAGGGTDTQYF. CDR3 coding DNA: TGTGCCACCTCCTCAGCGGGGGGGGGCACAGATACGCAGTATTTT. The J gene is TRBJ2-3, the V gene TRBV6-6; TRBD2 matches at 10 bases. The CDR3 is made up of 15 amino acids. V lost 10 bases and J lost 1; bases outside the gene matches: 8. CDR1 and CDR2 from the germline V gene are MNHNY and SVGAGI (reference sequence).

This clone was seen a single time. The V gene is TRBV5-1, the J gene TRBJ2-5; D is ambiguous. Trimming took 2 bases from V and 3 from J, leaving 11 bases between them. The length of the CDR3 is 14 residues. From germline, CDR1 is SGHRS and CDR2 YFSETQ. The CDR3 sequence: CASSFGTPEETQYF. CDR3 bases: TGCGCCAGCAGCTTCGGTACTCCCGAAGAGACCCAGTACTTC.

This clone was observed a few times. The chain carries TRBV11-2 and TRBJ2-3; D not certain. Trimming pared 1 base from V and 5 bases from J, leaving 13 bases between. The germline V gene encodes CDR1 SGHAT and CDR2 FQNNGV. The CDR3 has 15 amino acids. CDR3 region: CASSLVPLSGDTQYF. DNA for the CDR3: TGTGCCAGCAGCTTAGTTCCTCTTTCCGGAGATACGCAGTATTTT.

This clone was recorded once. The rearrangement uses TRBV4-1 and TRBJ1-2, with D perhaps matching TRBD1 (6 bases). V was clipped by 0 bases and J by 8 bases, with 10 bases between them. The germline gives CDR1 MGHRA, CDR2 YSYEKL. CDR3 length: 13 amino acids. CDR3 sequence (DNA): TGCGCCAGCAGCCAAGATCAGGGGCTGGGCTACACCTTC. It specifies CASSQDQGLGYTF.

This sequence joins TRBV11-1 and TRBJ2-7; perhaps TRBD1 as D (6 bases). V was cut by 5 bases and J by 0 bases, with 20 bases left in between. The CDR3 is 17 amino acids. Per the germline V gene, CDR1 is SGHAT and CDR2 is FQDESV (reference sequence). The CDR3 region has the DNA TGTGCCAGCAGCCCGAACGGCGTGACAGGCTACTCCTACGAGCAGTACTTC. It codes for CASSPNGVTGYSYEQYF. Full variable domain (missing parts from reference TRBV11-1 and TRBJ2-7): EAEVAQSPRYKITEKSQAVAFWCDPISGHATLYWYRQILGQGPELLVQFQDESVVDDSQLPKDRFSAERLKGVDSTLKIQPAELGDSAMYLCASSPNGVTGYSYEQYFGPGTRLTVT.

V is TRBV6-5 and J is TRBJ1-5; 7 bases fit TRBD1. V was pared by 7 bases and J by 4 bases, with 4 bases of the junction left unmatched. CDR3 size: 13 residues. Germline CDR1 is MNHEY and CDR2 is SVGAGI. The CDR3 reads CASTRDSNQPQHF. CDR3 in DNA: TGTGCCAGCACACGGGACAGTAATCAGCCCCAGCATTTT.

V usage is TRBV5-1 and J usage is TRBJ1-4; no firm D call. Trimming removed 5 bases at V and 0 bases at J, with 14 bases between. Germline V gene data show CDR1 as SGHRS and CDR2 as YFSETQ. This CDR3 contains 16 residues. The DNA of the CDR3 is TGCGCCAGCAGTCATCTAGAGGAGGCAACTAATGAAAAACTGTTTTTT. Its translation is CASSHLEEATNEKLFF.

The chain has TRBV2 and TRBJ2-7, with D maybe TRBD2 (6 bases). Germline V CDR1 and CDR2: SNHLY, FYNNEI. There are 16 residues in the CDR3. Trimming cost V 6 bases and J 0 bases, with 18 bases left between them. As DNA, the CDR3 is TGTGCCAGCAGCCGGGGACCGGCCGGGGGCTCCTACGAGCAGTACTTC. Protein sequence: CASSRGPAGGSYEQYF.

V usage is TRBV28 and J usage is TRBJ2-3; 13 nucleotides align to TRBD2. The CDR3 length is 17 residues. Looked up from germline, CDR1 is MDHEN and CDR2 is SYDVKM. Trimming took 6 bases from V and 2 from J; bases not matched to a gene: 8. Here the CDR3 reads CASRKRGLAGATDTQYF. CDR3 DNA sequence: TGTGCCAGCAGGAAAAGAGGACTAGCGGGAGCCACAGATACGCAGTATTTT. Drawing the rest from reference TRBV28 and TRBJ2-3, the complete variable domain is DVKVTQSSRYLVKRTGEKVFLECVQDMDHENMFWYRQDPGLGLRLIYFSYDVKMKEKGDIPEGYSVSREKKERFSLILESASTNQTSMYLCASRKRGLAGATDTQYFGPGTRLTVL.

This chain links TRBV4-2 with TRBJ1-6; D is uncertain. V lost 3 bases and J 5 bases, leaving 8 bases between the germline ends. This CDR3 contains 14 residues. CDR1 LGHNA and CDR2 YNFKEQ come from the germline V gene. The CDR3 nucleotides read TGTGCCAGCAGCCATGTACGGGATAATTCACCCCTCCACTTT. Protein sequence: CASSHVRDNSPLHF.

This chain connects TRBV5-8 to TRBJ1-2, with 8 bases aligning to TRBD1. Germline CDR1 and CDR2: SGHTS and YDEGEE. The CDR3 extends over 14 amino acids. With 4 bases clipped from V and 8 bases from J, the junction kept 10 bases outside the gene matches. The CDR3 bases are TGTGCCAGCAGCCCAGGACAGGGACTATGGGGCTACACCTTC. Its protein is CASSPGQGLWGYTF.

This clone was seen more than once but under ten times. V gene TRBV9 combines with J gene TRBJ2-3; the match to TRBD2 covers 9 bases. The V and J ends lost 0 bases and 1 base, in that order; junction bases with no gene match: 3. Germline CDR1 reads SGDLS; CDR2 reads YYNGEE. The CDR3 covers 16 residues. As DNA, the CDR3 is TGTGCCAGCAGCGTAGAGGCTAGCGGGGGCACAGATACGCAGTATTTT. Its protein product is CASSVEASGGTDTQYF. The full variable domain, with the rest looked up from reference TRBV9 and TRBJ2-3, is DSGVTQTPKHLITATGQRVTLRCSPRSGDLSVYWYQQSLDQGLQFLIQYYNGEERAKGNILERFSAQQFPDLHSELNLSSLELGDSALYFCASSVEASGGTDTQYFGPGTRLTVL.